Presented here are 13 T cell receptor beta chains from one specimen sequenced in a study of cytomegalovirus exposure and HLA in healthy donors. The data were produced by immunoSEQ multiplex PCR, yet TCRdb's version contains in-frame clones alone and is incomplete. The table has 120,000 or so clones, about 90% seen once. Sequenced: PBMCs. All receptors derive from a woman under 30 in good health and CMV-seronegative.

The chain recombines TRBV5-4 with TRBJ1-2; 8 bases line up with TRBD1. V shed 0 bases, J shed 2 bases, and the junction held 9 bases outside the gene matches. The CDR3 sequence is 17 residues long. Looked up from germline, CDR1 is SGHNT and CDR2 is YYREEE (reference sequence). The CDR3 is CASSLGGGAGGNYGYTF. The CDR3 nucleotides are TGTGCCAGCAGCTTGGGGGGCGGAGCAGGGGGCAACTATGGCTACACCTTC. The entire variable domain, with the rest obtained from reference TRBV5-4 and TRBJ1-2, is as follows: ETGVTQSPTHLIKTRGQQVTLRCSSQSGHNTVSWYQQALGQGPQFIFQYYREEENGRGNFPPRFSGLQFPNYSSELNVNALELDDSALYLCASSLGGGAGGNYGYTFGSGTRLTVV.

The count of this clone is one. This chain joins TRBV11-3 and TRBJ2-7; 9 bases agree with TRBD1. The CDR3 is made up of 12 amino acids. With V trimmed by 5 bases and J by 7 bases, 3 bases remained unmatched. Germline assignment: CDR1 SGHNT and CDR2 YENEEA. The CDR3 DNA sequence: TGTGCCAGCAGCATGGACAGGGGAGAGCAGTACTTC. The encoded protein is CASSMDRGEQYF.

This clone has only a few counts. Other DNA sequences in this sample translate to the same CDR3. The chain has TRBV6-4 and TRBJ2-3, with TRBD2 matching 11 bases. The germline CDR1 and CDR2 sequences are MRHNA and SNTAGT. This CDR3 spans 15 amino acids. V gave up 6 bases and J gave up 2 bases; unmatched junction bases: 4. As DNA, the CDR3 is TGTGCCAGCAGCCCGACTAGCGGGGCCACAGATACGCAGTATTTT. Encoded protein: CASSPTSGATDTQYF.

In DNA, the CDR3 is TGTGCCAGCAGGATAACAGGGCCCGGGGAGCTGTTTTTT. This sequence encodes CASRITGPGELFF. The chain joins TRBV6-1 to TRBJ2-2; TRBD1 might be the D (6 bases). The CDR3 contains 13 residues. Trimming pared 6 bases from V and 6 bases from J, leaving 11 bases between. The V gene's germline CDR1 is MNHNS and CDR2 SASEGT.

V is TRBV6-6 and J is TRBJ1-1; D is unclear. The length of the CDR3 is 14 residues. V was clipped by 2 bases and J by 2 bases, with 9 bases between them. Germline loops: CDR1 MNHNY, CDR2 SVGAGI (reference sequence). The CDR3: CASSYEARNTEAFF. As DNA, the CDR3 is TGTGCCAGCAGTTACGAGGCCCGTAACACTGAAGCTTTCTTT.

The genes are TRBV7-9 and TRBJ2-1; D is undetermined. The CDR3 contains 13 residues. The ends were cut back, 1 base at V and 7 bases at J, with 8 bases in the middle. Per germline, CDR1 SEHNR and CDR2 FQNEAQ (reference sequence). CDR3 DNA sequence: TGTGCCAGCAGCTTAGTCGGTACGAATGAGCAGTTCTTC. This translates into CASSLVGTNEQFF.

This clone was observed many times. The chain joins TRBV25-1 to TRBJ2-7; 7 nucleotides line up with TRBD1. Trimming at V came to 6 bases and at J to 3 bases, leaving 2 bases not matched to a gene. Germline V gene data show CDR1 as MGHDK and CDR2 as SYGVNS. The CDR3 runs to 12 residues. CDR3 loop: CASRAGGYEQYF. DNA of the CDR3: TGTGCCAGCAGGGCAGGGGGCTACGAGCAGTACTTC.

V gene TRBV28 combines with J gene TRBJ1-5; D remains ambiguous. The CDR3 is 14 amino acids. Looked up from germline, CDR1 is MDHEN and CDR2 is SYDVKM. V was clipped by 3 bases and J by 3 bases, with 9 bases between them. CDR3 DNA: TGTGCCAGCAGTTTTTCCCAGATCAATCAGCCCCAGCATTTT. It specifies CASSFSQINQPQHF.

The chain uses TRBV28 and TRBJ2-7, with 7 bases matching TRBD2. The CDR3 covers 16 residues. J gave up 2 bases and V 3 bases, and 10 bases lay outside the gene matches. Germline values: CDR1 MDHEN, CDR2 SYDVKM. The DNA of the CDR3 is TGTGCCAGCAGTTTCGAGCTAGCGGAGAACACCTACGAGCAGTACTTC. Translation gives CASSFELAENTYEQYF.

V gene TRBV28 combines with J gene TRBJ1-1; D not resolved. Trimming shortened V by 3 bases and J by 0 bases, and 8 bases separated the two germline ends. There are 14 residues in the CDR3. The germline V gene has CDR1 MDHEN and CDR2 SYDVKM. CDR3 in amino acids: CASSFTTVNTEAFF. The CDR3 DNA sequence: TGTGCCAGCAGTTTCACTACGGTGAACACTGAAGCTTTCTTT. Combining the CDR3 with reference TRBV28 and TRBJ1-1 gives the whole variable domain DVKVTQSSRYLVKRTGEKVFLECVQDMDHENMFWYRQDPGLGLRLIYFSYDVKMKEKGDIPEGYSVSREKKERFSLILESASTNQTSMYLCASSFTTVNTEAFFGQGTRLTVV.

The chain links TRBV10-2 to TRBJ1-5, with TRBD1 matching over 7 bases. The CDR3 is made up of 15 amino acids. Germline V gives CDR1 WSHSY, CDR2 SAAADI. Trimming removed 7 bases from V and 0 bases from J; junction bases left unmatched: 6. DNA of the CDR3: TGCGCCAGCACTGCGGGACAGATTAGCAATCAGCCCCAGCATTTT. This sequence encodes CASTAGQISNQPQHF.

The chain employs TRBV2 and TRBJ1-5; D is unresolved. The V end lost 8 bases, the J end lost 2 bases, and 10 bases lay between the germline ends. This CDR3 spans 13 amino acids. The V gene's germline CDR1 is SNHLY and CDR2 FYNNEI. The CDR3 reads CASAKEGNQPQHF. CDR3 DNA sequence: TGTGCCAGCGCCAAAGAGGGCAATCAGCCCCAGCATTTT. Variable domain in full (rest from reference TRBV2 and TRBJ1-5): EPEVTQTPSHQVTQMGQEVILRCVPISNHLYFYWYRQILGQKVEFLVSFYNNEISEKSEIFDDQFSVERPDGSNFTLKIRSTKLEDSAMYFCASAKEGNQPQHFGDGTRLSIL.

V and J are TRBV28 and TRBJ2-7; no clear D gene. The germline CDR1 and CDR2 sequences are MDHEN and SYDVKM. V lost 5 bases to trimming and J lost 2 bases, with 13 bases between them. The CDR3 extends over 14 amino acids. The CDR3: CASSLGGSAYEQYF. In DNA, the CDR3 is TGTGCCAGCAGTCTAGGCGGCAGTGCCTACGAGCAGTACTTC.